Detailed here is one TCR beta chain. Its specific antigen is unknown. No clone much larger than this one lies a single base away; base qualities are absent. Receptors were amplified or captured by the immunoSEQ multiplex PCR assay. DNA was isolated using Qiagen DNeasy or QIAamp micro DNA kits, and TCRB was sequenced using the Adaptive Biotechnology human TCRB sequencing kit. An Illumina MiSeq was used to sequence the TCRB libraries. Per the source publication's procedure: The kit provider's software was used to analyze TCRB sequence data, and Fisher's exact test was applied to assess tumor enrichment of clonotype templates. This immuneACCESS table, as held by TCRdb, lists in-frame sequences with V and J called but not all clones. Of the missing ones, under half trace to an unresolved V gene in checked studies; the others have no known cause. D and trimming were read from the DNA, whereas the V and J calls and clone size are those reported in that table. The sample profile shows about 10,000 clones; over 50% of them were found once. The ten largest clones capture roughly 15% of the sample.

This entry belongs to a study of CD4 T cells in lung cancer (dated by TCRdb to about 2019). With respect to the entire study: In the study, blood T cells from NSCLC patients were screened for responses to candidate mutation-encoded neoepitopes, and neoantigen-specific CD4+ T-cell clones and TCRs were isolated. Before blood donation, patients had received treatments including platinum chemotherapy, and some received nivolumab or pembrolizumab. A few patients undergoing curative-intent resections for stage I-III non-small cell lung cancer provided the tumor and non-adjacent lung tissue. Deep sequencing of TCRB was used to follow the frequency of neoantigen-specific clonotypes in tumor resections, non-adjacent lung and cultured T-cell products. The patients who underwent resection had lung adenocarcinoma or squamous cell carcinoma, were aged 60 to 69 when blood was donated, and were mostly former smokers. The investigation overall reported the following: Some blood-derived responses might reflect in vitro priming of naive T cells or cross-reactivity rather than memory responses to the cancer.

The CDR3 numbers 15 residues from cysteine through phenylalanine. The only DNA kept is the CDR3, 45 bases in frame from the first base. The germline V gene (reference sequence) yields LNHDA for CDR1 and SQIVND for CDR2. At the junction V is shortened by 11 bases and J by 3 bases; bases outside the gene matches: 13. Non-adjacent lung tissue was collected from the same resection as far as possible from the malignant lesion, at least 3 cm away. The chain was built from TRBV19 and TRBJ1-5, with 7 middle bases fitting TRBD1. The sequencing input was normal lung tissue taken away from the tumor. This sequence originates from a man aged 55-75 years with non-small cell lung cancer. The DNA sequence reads TGTGCCCGAACAGGGGTCCCGGATTTCAATCAGCCCCAGCATTTT. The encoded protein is CARTGVPDFNQPQHF. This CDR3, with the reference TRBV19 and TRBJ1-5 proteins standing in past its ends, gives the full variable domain DGGITQSPKYLFRKEGQNVTLSCEQNLNHDAMYWYRQDPGQGLRLIYYSQIVNDFQKGDIAEGYSVSREKKESFPLTVTSAQKNPTAFYLCARTGVPDFNQPQHFGDGTRLSIL.